The clone carrying this TCR beta chain turned up a few times. The sample belongs to a study of early T cells in non-severe SARS-CoV-2 infection. Study details: Unpaired chains resulted from sequencing bulk RNA of unsorted whole blood.

Unique molecular identifiers tagged individual cDNA molecules. TCRdb reprocessed the 5' RACE reads via MiXCR and lists one record per CDR3 protein. The sample has fewer than 100,000 distinct CDR3 sequences; less than 15% are singletons. The CDR3 is 13 amino acids. Germline V gives CDR1 SEHNR, CDR2 FQNEAQ (reference sequence). Unmatched junction bases numbered 2, after V lost 3 bases and J lost 8 bases. The genes are TRBV7-9 and TRBJ2-1; 9 nucleotides line up with TRBD1. The TCR originated in an adult who was a healthcare worker with PCR-confirmed SARS-CoV-2 infection or an uninfected control (not recorded which). Sequenced material: whole blood. The CDR3 reads CASSLGQGDEQFF. Written as DNA, the CDR3 is TGTGCCAGCAGCTTGGGACAGGGAGATGAGCAGTTCTTC.